This T cell receptor (beta chain) was captured in a study of low-dose radiotherapy and immunotherapy resistance in tumors. Looking at the study overall: Doses of 0.5 Gy per fraction every 2 weeks, totaling 6.5 Gy, went to Cohort 1. On an every-two-weeks schedule, patients received intravenous nivolumab 240 mg, along with ipilimumab 1 mg/kg every six weeks.

cDNA synthesis used a TRAV/TRBV-specific primer set for both chains. With a constant-region primer and a V-primer adapter, TCRs were subjected to 20 PCR cycles of amplification. TCRdb reanalysed the reads using MiXCR and keeps one entry per CDR3 protein. The data hold about 89,000 distinct CDR3 sequences, with 9.4% observed a single time. Sample time point: before trial treatment. Each donor was administered nivolumab, ipilimumab, aspirin, low-dose cyclophosphamide and low-dose radiotherapy. Eligibility required advanced solid tumors lacking tumor-infiltrating lymphocytes. The V end lost 3 bases, the J end lost 8 bases, and 13 bases lay between the germline ends. Germline V gene data show CDR1 as SEHNR and CDR2 as FQNEAQ (reference sequence). The CDR3 consists of 13 residues. This clonotype occurred a few times.

The chain employs TRBV7-9 and TRBJ1-1; D remains unclear. The TCR sequence derives from a male donor with prostate cancer. The specimen was PBMCs, collected before treatment. CDR3 in amino acids: CASSFGAGEEAFF. The CDR3 DNA reads as TGTGCCAGCAGCTTTGGCGCCGGGGAGGAAGCTTTCTTT.